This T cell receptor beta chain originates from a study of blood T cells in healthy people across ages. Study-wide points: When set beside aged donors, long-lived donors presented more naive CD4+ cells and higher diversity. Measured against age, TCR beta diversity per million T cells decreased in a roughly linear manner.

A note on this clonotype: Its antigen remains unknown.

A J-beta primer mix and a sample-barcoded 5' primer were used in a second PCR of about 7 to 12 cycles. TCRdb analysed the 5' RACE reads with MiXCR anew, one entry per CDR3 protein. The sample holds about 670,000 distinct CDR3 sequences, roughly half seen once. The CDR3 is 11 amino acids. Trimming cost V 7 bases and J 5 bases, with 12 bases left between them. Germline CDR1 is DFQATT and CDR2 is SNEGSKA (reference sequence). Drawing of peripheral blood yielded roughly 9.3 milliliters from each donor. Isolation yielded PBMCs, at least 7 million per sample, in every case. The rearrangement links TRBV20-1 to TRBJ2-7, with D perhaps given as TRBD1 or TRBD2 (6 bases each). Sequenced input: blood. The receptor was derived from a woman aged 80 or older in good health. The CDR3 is CSGRGGHEQYF. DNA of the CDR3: TGCAGTGGCCGAGGGGGGCACGAGCAGTACTTC.